Listed here are 3 T cell receptor beta chains from one sample, sequenced in a study of cytomegalovirus exposure and HLA in healthy donors (dated by TCRdb to about 2017). The receptor library was made with the immunoSEQ multiplex PCR assay. The multiplex PCR relied on a mix of 60 forward primers for TCR Vbeta segments and 13 reverse primers for TCR Jbeta segments. The source is immuneACCESS, and TCRdb retained only in-frame sequences with V and J called. Part of the clones is not carried over; for the studies checked, unresolved V genes explain less than half of this, and the remainder is unexplained. The sample table holds about 140,000 clones, of which 80% were seen once. The ten largest clones take up over 2% of the sample. The sample comprised PBMCs. Receptors originate from a man aged 45-65 years in good health and CMV-seronegative.

This chain uses TRBV15 with TRBJ2-7, with a tentative D call TRBD2 (5 bases). The CDR3 loop spans 14 amino acids. Trimming cost V 4 bases and J 5 bases, with 15 bases left between them. In germline, CDR1 is LNHNV, CDR2 YYDKDF (reference sequence). As DNA, the CDR3 is TGTGCCACCAGCAAAGGACTGGAGATCAACGAGCAGTACTTC. Translated, it gives CATSKGLEINEQYF.

The chain carries TRBV7-6 and TRBJ2-5; 7 nucleotides match TRBD2. The CDR3 has 14 residues. V shed 4 bases, J shed 4 bases, and the junction held 6 bases outside the gene matches. Germline CDR1 and CDR2: SGHVS and FNYEAQ. The CDR3 coding sequence is TGTGCCAGCAGCTCATCGACTAGCCCAGAGACCCAGTACTTC. It is translated as CASSSSTSPETQYF.

The chain has TRBV2 and TRBJ1-2; a possible D gene is TRBD1 (6 bases). CDR3 size: 14 residues. The germline gives CDR1 SNHLY, CDR2 FYNNEI. The germline V and J ends were trimmed by 11 bases and 3 bases, with 19 bases remaining between them. The CDR3 DNA follows: TGTGCCTCCGCGACCCGGGACACTTACTATGGCTACACCTTC. This translates into CASATRDTYYGYTF.